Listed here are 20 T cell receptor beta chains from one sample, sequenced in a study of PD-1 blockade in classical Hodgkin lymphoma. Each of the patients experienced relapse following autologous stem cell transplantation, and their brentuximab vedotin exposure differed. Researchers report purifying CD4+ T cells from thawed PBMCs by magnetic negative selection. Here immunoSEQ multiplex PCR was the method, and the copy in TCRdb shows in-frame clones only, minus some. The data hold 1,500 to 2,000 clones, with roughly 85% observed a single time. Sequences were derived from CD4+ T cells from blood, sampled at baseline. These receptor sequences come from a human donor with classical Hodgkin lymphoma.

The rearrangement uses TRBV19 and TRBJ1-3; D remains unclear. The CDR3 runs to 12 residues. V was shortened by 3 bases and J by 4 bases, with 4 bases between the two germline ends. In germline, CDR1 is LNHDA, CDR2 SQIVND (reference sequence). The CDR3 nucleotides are TGTGCCAGTAGTATTACCGGAAACACCATATATTTT. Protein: CASSITGNTIYF.

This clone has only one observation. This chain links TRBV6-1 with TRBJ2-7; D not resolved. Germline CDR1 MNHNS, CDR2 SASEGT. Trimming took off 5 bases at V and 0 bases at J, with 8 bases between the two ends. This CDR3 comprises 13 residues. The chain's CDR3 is CASSYPGSYEQYF. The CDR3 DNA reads TGTGCCAGCAGTTATCCCGGCTCCTACGAGCAGTACTTC.

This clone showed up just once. The CDR3 region has the DNA TGCGCCAGCAGCCCCCGCCGTCCTAGCACAGATACGCAGTATTTT. It yields the protein CASSPRRPSTDTQYF. This chain links TRBV5-1 with TRBJ2-3; D ambiguous. Trimming took 4 bases from V and 0 from J, leaving 12 bases between them. From germline, CDR1 is SGHRS and CDR2 YFSETQ. The CDR3 loop spans 15 amino acids.

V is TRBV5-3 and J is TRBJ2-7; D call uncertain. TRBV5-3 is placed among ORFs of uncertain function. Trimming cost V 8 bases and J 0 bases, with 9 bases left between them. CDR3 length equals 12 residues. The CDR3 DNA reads TGTGCCAGCAGCGAGAGCTCCTACGAGCAGTACTTC. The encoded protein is CASSESSYEQYF.

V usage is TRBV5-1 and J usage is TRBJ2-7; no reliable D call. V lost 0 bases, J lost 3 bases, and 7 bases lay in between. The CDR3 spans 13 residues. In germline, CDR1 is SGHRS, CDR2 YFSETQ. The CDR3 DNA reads TGCGCCAGCAGCTTGGATAGCCTCTACGAGCAGTACTTC. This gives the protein CASSLDSLYEQYF.

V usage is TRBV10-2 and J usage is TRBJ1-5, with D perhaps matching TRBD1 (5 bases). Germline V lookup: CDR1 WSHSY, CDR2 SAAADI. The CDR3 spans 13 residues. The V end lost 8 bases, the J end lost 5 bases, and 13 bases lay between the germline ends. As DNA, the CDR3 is TGCGCCAGCCGAAGGGGAGGGGATCAGCCCCAGCATTTT. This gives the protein CASRRGGDQPQHF.

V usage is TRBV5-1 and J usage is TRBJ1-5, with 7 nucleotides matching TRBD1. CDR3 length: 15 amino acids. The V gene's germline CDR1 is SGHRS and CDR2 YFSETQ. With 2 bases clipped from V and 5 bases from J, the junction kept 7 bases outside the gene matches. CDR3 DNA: TGCGCCAGCAGCTTTAGAGGGGGCGCCGATCAGCCCCAGCATTTT. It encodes CASSFRGGADQPQHF.

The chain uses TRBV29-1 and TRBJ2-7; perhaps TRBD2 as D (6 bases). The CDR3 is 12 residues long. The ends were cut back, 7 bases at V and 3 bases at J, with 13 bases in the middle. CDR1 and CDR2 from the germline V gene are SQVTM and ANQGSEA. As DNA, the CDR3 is TGCAGCGCCGGGACTGCCGGCTACGAGCAGTACTTC. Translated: CSAGTAGYEQYF.

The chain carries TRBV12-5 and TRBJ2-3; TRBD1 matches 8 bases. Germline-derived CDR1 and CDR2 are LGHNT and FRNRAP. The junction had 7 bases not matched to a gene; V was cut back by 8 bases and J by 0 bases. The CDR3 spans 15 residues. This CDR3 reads CASFQAGGSTDTQYF. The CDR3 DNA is TGTGCTAGTTTTCAGGCAGGGGGCAGCACAGATACGCAGTATTTT. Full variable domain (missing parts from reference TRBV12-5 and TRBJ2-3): DARVTQTPRHKVTEMGQEVTMRCQPILGHNTVFWYRQTMMQGLELLAYFRNRAPLDDSGMPKDRFSAEMPDATLATLKIQPSEPRDSAVYFCASFQAGGSTDTQYFGPGTRLTVL.

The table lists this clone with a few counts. For the CDR3, the DNA is TGTGCCAGTAAGTCCGTGGCCGGGAAAGCTACCTATGGCTACACCTTC. It encodes CASKSVAGKATYGYTF. This sequence joins TRBV19 and TRBJ1-2; D is unresolved. V lost 7 bases and J lost 4, with 22 bases in between. Per germline, CDR1 LNHDA and CDR2 SQIVND (reference sequence). The CDR3 has 16 residues.

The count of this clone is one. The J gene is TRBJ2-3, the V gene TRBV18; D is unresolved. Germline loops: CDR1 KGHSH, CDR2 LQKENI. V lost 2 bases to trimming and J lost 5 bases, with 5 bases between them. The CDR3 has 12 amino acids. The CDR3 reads CASSPSGDTQYF. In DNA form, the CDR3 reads TGTGCCAGCTCACCATCCGGAGATACGCAGTATTTT.

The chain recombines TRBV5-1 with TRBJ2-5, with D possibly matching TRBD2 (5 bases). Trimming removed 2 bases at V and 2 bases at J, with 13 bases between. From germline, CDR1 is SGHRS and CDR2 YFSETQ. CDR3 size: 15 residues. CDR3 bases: TGCGCCAGCAGCTTACGATTACGGGAACAAGAGACCCAGTACTTC. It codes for CASSLRLREQETQYF.

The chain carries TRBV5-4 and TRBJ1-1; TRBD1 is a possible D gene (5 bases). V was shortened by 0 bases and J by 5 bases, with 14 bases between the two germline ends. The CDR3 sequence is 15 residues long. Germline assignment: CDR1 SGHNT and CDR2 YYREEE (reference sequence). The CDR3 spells CASSLGGGGGTEAFF. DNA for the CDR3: TGTGCCAGCAGCTTGGGTGGAGGCGGGGGAACTGAAGCTTTCTTT.

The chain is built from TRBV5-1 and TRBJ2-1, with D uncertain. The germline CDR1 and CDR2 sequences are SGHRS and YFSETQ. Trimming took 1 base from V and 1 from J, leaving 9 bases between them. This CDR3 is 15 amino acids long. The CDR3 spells CASSLSPESYNEQFF. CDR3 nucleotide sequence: TGCGCCAGCAGCTTGTCACCGGAGTCCTACAATGAGCAGTTCTTC.

The CDR3 is CASSAEGRTGTGELFF. DNA for the CDR3: TGTGCCAGCAGTGCGGAGGGGCGGACGGGCACCGGGGAGCTGTTTTTT. This chain links TRBV6-4 with TRBJ2-2; D may be TRBD2 (6 bases). CDR1 is MRHNA, CDR2 SNTAGT, per germline. This CDR3 comprises 16 residues. The germline V and J ends were trimmed by 4 bases and 4 bases, with 16 bases remaining between them.

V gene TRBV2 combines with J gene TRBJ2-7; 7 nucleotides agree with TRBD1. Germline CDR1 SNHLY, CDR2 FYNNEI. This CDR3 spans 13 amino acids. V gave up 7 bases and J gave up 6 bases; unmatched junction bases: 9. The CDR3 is CASMPGTESEQYF. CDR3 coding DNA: TGTGCCAGCATGCCCGGGACAGAAAGCGAGCAGTACTTC.

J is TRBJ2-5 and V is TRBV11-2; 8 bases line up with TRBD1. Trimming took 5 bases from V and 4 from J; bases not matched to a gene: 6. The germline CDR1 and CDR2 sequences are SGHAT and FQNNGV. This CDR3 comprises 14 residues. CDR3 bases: TGTGCCAGCAGCCCCTGGACAGGGCGAGAGACCCAGTACTTC. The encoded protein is CASSPWTGRETQYF.

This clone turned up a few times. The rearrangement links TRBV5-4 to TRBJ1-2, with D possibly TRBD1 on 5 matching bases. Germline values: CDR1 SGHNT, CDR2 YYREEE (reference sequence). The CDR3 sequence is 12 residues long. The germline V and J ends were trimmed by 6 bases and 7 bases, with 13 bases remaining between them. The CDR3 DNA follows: TGTGCCAGCAAACTATCAGGGTTTGGCTACACCTTC. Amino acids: CASKLSGFGYTF.

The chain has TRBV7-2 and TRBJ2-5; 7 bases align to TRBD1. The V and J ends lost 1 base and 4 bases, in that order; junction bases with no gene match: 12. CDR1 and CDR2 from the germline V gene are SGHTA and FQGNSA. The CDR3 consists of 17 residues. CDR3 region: CASSLGRGPGGAETQYF. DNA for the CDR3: TGTGCCAGCAGCTTAGGACGTGGGCCAGGGGGTGCAGAGACCCAGTACTTC.

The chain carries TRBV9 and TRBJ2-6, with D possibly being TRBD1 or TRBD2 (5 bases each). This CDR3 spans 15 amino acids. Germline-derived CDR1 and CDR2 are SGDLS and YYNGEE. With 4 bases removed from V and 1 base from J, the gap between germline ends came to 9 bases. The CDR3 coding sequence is TGTGCCAGCAGCTCGTGGGGGTCTGGGGCCAACGTCCTGACTTTC. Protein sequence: CASSSWGSGANVLTF.